Listed here are 23 T cell receptor beta chains from one sample, sequenced in a study of blood T cell repertoires in COVID-19. Repertoires were generated with immunoSEQ multiplex PCR, while TCRdb's copy carries only in-frame clones and drops some. The sample has roughly 25,000 clones; around 70% are singletons. Sequencing was performed on peripheral blood. The receptors come from a woman older than 75 with acute or convalescent COVID-19.

This sequence joins TRBV19 and TRBJ1-4, with D perhaps matching TRBD1 (5 bases). V was trimmed by 6 bases and J by 6 bases, leaving 20 bases between them. The CDR3 has 16 residues. Germline V CDR1 and CDR2: LNHDA, SQIVND (reference sequence). Here the CDR3 reads CASSPLWGGRDEKLFF. CDR3 nucleotide sequence: TGTGCCAGTAGCCCCCTTTGGGGGGGACGAGATGAAAAACTGTTTTTT.

The genes are TRBV6-5 and TRBJ1-2; D uncertain. The CDR3 sequence is 14 residues long. Trimming took off 8 bases at V and 4 bases at J, with 17 bases between the two ends. Germline V gene sequence: CDR1 MNHEY, CDR2 SVGAGI. As DNA, the CDR3 is TGTGCCAGCCTAGGCGGGAAGTTCACCTATGGCTACACCTTC. Translated: CASLGGKFTYGYTF.

This chain connects TRBV30 to TRBJ2-1; no firm D call. The CDR3 is 14 amino acids. CDR1 and CDR2 from the germline V gene are GTSNPN and SVGIG (reference sequence). Trimming took off 6 bases at V and 0 bases at J, with 12 bases between the two ends. In DNA, the CDR3 is TGTGCCTGCCAGCGCCAGAGCTCCTACAATGAGCAGTTCTTC. Encoded protein: CACQRQSSYNEQFF.

The chain joins TRBV20-1 to TRBJ1-1, with D unclear. This CDR3 region has 11 residues. V was clipped by 5 bases and J by 1 base, with 5 bases between them. Germline lookup yields CDR1 DFQATT and CDR2 SNEGSKA (reference sequence). The CDR3 DNA reads TGCAGTGCTTCAGGGAACACTGAAGCTTTCTTT. This gives the protein CSASGNTEAFF.

The V and J genes are TRBV9 and TRBJ2-7, with 8 bases identical to TRBD2. Germline V gives CDR1 SGDLS, CDR2 YYNGEE. CDR3 length equals 15 residues. Trimming cost V 0 bases and J 0 bases; bases outside gene matches: 2. DNA for the CDR3: TGTGCCAGCAGCGTAGCCGGGACTAGCTCCTACGAGCAGTACTTC. Translation: CASSVAGTSSYEQYF.

This clone was found a few times. The V call is TRBV28, the J call TRBJ2-7; 10 nucleotides match TRBD2. V lost 7 bases to trimming and J lost 2 bases; unmatched junction nucleotides: 8. CDR1 is MDHEN, CDR2 SYDVKM, per germline. The CDR3 contains 15 residues. CDR3: CASKFSGGRTYEQYF. The CDR3 nucleotides are TGTGCCAGCAAGTTTAGCGGGGGGCGTACCTACGAGCAGTACTTC.

This chain links TRBV5-6 with TRBJ1-2; D gene unclear. V lost 0 bases and J 5 bases, leaving 5 bases between the germline ends. The length of the CDR3 is 12 residues. CDR1 and CDR2 (germline): SGHDT, YYEEEE. The CDR3 nucleotides are TGTGCCAGCAGCTTGGCCCTTTATGGCTACACCTTC. Translated, it gives CASSLALYGYTF.

The J gene is TRBJ1-1, the V gene TRBV2; D not certain. Germline V lookup: CDR1 SNHLY, CDR2 FYNNEI. V was clipped by 4 bases and J by 11 bases, with 11 bases between them. The length of the CDR3 is 11 residues. The DNA of the CDR3 is TGTGCCAGCAGTGGCCGTTGGGAGGCTTTCTTT. Its protein product is CASSGRWEAFF.

This chain connects TRBV5-6 to TRBJ2-2, with TRBD1 identical over 9 bases. The CDR3 covers 15 residues. With V trimmed by 4 bases and J by 5 bases, 6 bases remained unmatched. In germline, CDR1 is SGHDT, CDR2 YYEEEE. The CDR3 DNA reads as TGTGCCAGCAGCCCTGGGACAGGGCAAACCGGGGAGCTGTTTTTT. It codes for CASSPGTGQTGELFF.

The chain's CDR3 is CASSFWGRDTQYF. The CDR3 bases are TGCGCCAGCAGCTTTTGGGGGAGGGATACGCAGTATTTT. This sequence joins TRBV5-1 and TRBJ2-3; D is perhaps TRBD2 (6 bases). Trimming took off 2 bases at V and 6 bases at J, with 10 bases between the two ends. Germline lookup yields CDR1 SGHRS and CDR2 YFSETQ. CDR3 length equals 13 residues. Full variable domain (outside the CDR3, taken from reference TRBV5-1 and TRBJ2-3): KAGVTQTPRYLIKTRGQQVTLSCSPISGHRSVSWYQQTPGQGLQFLFEYFSETQRNKGNFPGRFSGRQFSNSRSEMNVSTLELGDSALYLCASSFWGRDTQYFGPGTRLTVL.

This clone was observed a few times. The rearrangement uses TRBV30 and TRBJ1-4; D gene unclear. Trimming took 0 bases from V and 8 from J, leaving 13 bases between them. Germline values: CDR1 GTSNPN, CDR2 SVGIG (reference sequence). The CDR3 is made up of 14 amino acids. CDR3 bases: TGTGCCTGGAGTGTTCGGGGTACCAAGGAAAAACTGTTTTTT. Translating it yields CAWSVRGTKEKLFF.

The chain is built from TRBV30 and TRBJ2-3; 13 bases align to TRBD2. V gave up 4 bases and J gave up 8 bases; unmatched junction bases: 6. From germline, CDR1 is GTSNPN and CDR2 SVGIG (reference sequence). The CDR3 consists of 14 residues. The CDR3 here is CAWKLAGGPGTQYF. In DNA form, the CDR3 reads TGTGCCTGGAAACTAGCGGGGGGGCCGGGTACGCAGTATTTT.

This chain uses TRBV6-2 or TRBV6-3 with TRBJ1-3; 10 nucleotides agree with TRBD1. Germline V gene sequence: CDR1 MNHEY, CDR2 SVGEGT. The CDR3 has 15 residues. V dropped 5 bases and J dropped 0; count of bases not matched to a gene: 1. DNA of the CDR3: TGTGCCAGCAGTCGACAGGGGGCCTCTGGAAACACCATATATTTT. Its protein is CASSRQGASGNTIYF.

The sample holds a few counts of this clone. The chain combines TRBV4-1 with TRBJ1-3, with D tentatively TRBD1 (5 bases). V was pared by 4 bases and J by 0 bases, with 16 bases between. This CDR3 is 17 amino acids long. Germline CDR1 and CDR2: MGHRA and YSYEKL. DNA of the CDR3: TGCGCCAGCAGCCGGGGCGGTTTGGTTCACTCTGGAAACACCATATATTTT. It is translated as CASSRGGLVHSGNTIYF.

The chain recombines TRBV4-1 with TRBJ1-4, with TRBD1 as a possible D gene (5 bases). The CDR3 length is 15 residues. Germline CDR1 MGHRA, CDR2 YSYEKL. Trimming pared 1 base from V and 8 bases from J, leaving 14 bases between. The CDR3 DNA follows: TGCGCCAGCAGCCAAGTATGGGGGGAGAGGGAAAAACTGTTTTTT. It translates to CASSQVWGEREKLFF.

This clone was detected once. The chain links TRBV10-2 to TRBJ1-4, with 7 bases identical to TRBD1. Germline values: CDR1 WSHSY, CDR2 SAAADI. The CDR3 extends over 14 amino acids. J was trimmed by 10 bases and V by 3 bases; bases with no gene match: 8. In DNA form, the CDR3 reads TGCGCCAGCAGTGACAGGGCTCAGGGGGGAAAACTGTTTTTT. This translates into CASSDRAQGGKLFF.

The CDR3 here is CASSTRQGLSYEQYF. The CDR3 region has the DNA TGTGCCAGTAGTACAAGACAGGGACTTTCCTACGAGCAGTACTTC. This chain uses TRBV19 with TRBJ2-7; D possibly corresponds to TRBD1 (7 bases). The CDR3 extends over 15 amino acids. V shed 4 bases and J shed 1 base, with 14 bases lying between them. CDR1 is LNHDA and CDR2 is SQIVND in the germline V gene (reference sequence).

The rearrangement links TRBV5-1 to TRBJ1-2; TRBD1 might be the D (5 bases). The germline gives CDR1 SGHRS, CDR2 YFSETQ. The CDR3 is made up of 15 amino acids. With 4 bases removed from V and 7 bases from J, the gap between germline ends came to 20 bases. The CDR3 coding sequence is TGCGCCAGCAGCGAGCCGGGACGGGGGAGCGGTGGCTACACCTTC. Translating it yields CASSEPGRGSGGYTF.

The chain employs TRBV7-3 and TRBJ2-1, with TRBD2 matching over 11 bases. The V gene's germline CDR1 is SGHTA and CDR2 FQGTGA. The CDR3 extends over 15 amino acids. After removal of 3 bases from V and 7 bases from J, the junction contained 5 bases not matched to a gene. CDR3 nucleotide sequence: TGTGCCAGCAGCTTTAGCGGGGGGGCACTGAATGAGCAGTTCTTC. Its protein is CASSFSGGALNEQFF.

This chain uses TRBV5-6 with TRBJ1-2; 11 nucleotides line up with TRBD1. This CDR3 contains 16 residues. J lost 3 bases, V lost 1 base, and 5 bases had no gene match. Germline values: CDR1 SGHDT, CDR2 YYEEEE. In DNA, the CDR3 is TGTGCCAGCAGCTTGTACGGACAGGGGGCTGACTATGGCTACACCTTC. It is translated as CASSLYGQGADYGYTF.

In its sample, this clone ranks as medium-sized. The rearrangement uses TRBV15 and TRBJ1-1; D may be TRBD1 (6 bases). The CDR3 has 15 amino acids. V was trimmed by 3 bases and J by 0 bases, leaving 11 bases between them. Germline V gives CDR1 LNHNV, CDR2 YYDKDF (reference sequence). The CDR3 DNA is TGTGCCACCAGCAGGACAGGTAACATGAACACTGAAGCTTTCTTT. Its translation: CATSRTGNMNTEAFF.

The chain carries TRBV18 and TRBJ2-7; 9 nucleotides agree with TRBD2. Germline CDR1 KGHSH, CDR2 LQKENI. The CDR3 is made up of 16 amino acids. The V gene end was trimmed by 3 bases and the J gene end by 4 bases; junction bases not matched to a gene: 10. The CDR3 spells CASSPPLAGTTYEQYF. CDR3 in DNA: TGTGCCAGCTCACCCCCTCTAGCGGGGACAACATACGAGCAGTACTTC.

V gene TRBV7-9 combines with J gene TRBJ1-1; no reliable D call. The V and J ends lost 7 bases and 3 bases respectively, with 9 bases between them. Germline loops: CDR1 SEHNR, CDR2 FQNEAQ (reference sequence). The CDR3 loop spans 12 amino acids. CDR3 sequence: CASKREDTEAFF. CDR3 nucleotides: TGTGCCAGCAAGAGGGAGGACACTGAAGCTTTCTTT.